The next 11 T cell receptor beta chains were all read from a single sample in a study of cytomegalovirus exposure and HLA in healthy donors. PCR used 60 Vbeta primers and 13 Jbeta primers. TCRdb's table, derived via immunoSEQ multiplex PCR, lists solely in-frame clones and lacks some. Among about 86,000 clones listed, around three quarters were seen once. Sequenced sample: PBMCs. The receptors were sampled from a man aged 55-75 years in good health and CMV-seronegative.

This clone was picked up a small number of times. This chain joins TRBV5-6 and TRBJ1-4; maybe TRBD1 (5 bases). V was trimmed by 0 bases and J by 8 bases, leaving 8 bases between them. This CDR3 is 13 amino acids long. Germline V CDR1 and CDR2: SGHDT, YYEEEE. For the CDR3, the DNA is TGTGCCAGCAGCTTGGGGGGCCGCGAAAAACTGTTTTTT. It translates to CASSLGGREKLFF. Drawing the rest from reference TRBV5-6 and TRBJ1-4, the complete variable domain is DAGVTQSPTHLIKTRGQQVTLRCSPKSGHDTVSWYQQALGQGPQFIFQYYEEEERQRGNFPDRFSGHQFPNYSSELNVNALLLGDSALYLCASSLGGREKLFFGSGTQLSVL.

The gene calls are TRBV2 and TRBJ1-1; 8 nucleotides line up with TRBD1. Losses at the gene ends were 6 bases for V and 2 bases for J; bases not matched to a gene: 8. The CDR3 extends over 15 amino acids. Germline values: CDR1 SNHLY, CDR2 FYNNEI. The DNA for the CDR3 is TGTGCCAGCAGGAAATCAGGGGGCACAAACACTGAAGCTTTCTTT. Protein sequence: CASRKSGGTNTEAFF.

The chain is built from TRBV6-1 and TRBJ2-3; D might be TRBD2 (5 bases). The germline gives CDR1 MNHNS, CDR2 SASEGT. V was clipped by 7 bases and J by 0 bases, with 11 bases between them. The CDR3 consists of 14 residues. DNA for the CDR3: TGTGCCAGCAAACCGGGGTTAAGCACAGATACGCAGTATTTT. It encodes CASKPGLSTDTQYF.

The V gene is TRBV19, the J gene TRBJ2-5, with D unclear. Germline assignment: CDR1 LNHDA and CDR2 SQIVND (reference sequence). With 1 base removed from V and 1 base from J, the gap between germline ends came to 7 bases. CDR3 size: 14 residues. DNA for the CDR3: TGTGCCAGTAGTATAGGGGCAGGCCAAGAGACCCAGTACTTC. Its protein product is CASSIGAGQETQYF.

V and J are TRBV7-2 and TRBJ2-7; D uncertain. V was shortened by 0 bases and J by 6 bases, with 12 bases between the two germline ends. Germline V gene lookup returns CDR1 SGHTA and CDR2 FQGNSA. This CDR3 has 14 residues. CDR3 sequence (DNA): TGTGCCAGCAGCTTAGCTTTCGTGTCTCGCGAGCAGTACTTC. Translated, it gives CASSLAFVSREQYF.

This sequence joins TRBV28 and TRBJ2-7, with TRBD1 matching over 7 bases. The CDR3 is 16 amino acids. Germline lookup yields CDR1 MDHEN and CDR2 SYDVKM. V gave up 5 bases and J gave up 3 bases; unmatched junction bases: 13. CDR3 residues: CASSDPTQGVLYEQYF. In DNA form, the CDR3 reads TGTGCCAGCAGTGATCCGACGCAGGGGGTTCTCTACGAGCAGTACTTC.

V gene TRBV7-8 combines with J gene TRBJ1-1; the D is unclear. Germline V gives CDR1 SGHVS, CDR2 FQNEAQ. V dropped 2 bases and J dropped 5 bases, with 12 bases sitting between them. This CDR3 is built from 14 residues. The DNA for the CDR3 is TGTGCCAGCAGCTTACTCGGGGTGCGGACTGAAGCTTTCTTT. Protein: CASSLLGVRTEAFF. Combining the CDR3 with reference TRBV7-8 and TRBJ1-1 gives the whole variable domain GAGVSQSPRYKVAKRGQDVALRCDPISGHVSLFWYQQALGQGPEFLTYFQNEAQLDKSGLPSDRFFAERPEGSVSTLKIQRTQQEDSAVYLCASSLLGVRTEAFFGQGTRLTVV.

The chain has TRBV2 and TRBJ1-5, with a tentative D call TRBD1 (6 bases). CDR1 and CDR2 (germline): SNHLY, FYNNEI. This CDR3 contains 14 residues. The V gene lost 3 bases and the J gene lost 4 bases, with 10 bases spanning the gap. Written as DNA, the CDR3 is TGTGCCAGCAGTGACAGGGGCCGTAATCAGCCCCAGCATTTT. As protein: CASSDRGRNQPQHF.

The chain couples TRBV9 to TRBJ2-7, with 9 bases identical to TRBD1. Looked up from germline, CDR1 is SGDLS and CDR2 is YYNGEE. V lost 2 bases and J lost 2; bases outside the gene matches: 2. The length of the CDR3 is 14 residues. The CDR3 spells CASSVGTGPYEQYF. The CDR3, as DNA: TGTGCCAGCAGCGTTGGGACAGGGCCCTACGAGCAGTACTTC. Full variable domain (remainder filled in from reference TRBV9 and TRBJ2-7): DSGVTQTPKHLITATGQRVTLRCSPRSGDLSVYWYQQSLDQGLQFLIQYYNGEERAKGNILERFSAQQFPDLHSELNLSSLELGDSALYFCASSVGTGPYEQYFGPGTRLTVT.

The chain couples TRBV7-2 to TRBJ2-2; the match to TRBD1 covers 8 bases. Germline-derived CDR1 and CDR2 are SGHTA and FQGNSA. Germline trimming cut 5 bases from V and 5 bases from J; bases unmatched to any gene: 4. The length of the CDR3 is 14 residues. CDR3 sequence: CASSATGGTGELFF. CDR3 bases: TGTGCCAGCAGCGCCACAGGGGGGACCGGGGAGCTGTTTTTT.

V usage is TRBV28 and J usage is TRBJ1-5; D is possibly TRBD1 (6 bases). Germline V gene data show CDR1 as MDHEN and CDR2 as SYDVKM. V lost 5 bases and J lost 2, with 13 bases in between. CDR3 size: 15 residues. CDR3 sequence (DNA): TGTGCCAGCAGTAAATTGACAGGCGGCAATCAGCCCCAGCATTTT. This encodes CASSKLTGGNQPQHF.